The 5 T cell receptor beta chains reported below all come from one sample, sequenced in a study of neurological immune-mediated disorders. TCRdb ran MiXCR on the 5' RACE reads and lists one entry per CDR3 protein. This repertoire shows about 66,000 distinct CDR3 sequences, 4.5% to 5.5% found once; its top ten account for 6.5% to 7.5%. The sample was PBMCs. The receptors derive from a man under 40 with multiple sclerosis.

This clonotype was recorded many times. The CDR3 here is CSASPLGIGYTF. The CDR3 DNA follows: TGCAGTGCTAGCCCCCTCGGGATCGGCTACACCTTC. The rearrangement uses TRBV20-1 and TRBJ1-2, with D hard to call. The V and J ends lost 3 bases and 8 bases respectively, with 13 bases between them. There are 12 residues in the CDR3. Per the germline V gene, CDR1 is DFQATT and CDR2 is SNEGSKA (reference sequence).

This clonotype was seen at least ten times. The chain combines TRBV7-9 with TRBJ1-2, with unresolved D. The germline V gene encodes CDR1 SEHNR and CDR2 FQNEAQ (reference sequence). The length of the CDR3 is 13 residues. The V end was cut by 4 bases, the J end by 5 bases, with 11 bases between. This chain's CDR3 is CASSSTPDYGYTF. The CDR3 DNA sequence: TGTGCCAGCAGCTCTACCCCAGATTATGGCTACACCTTC.

This chain links TRBV4-1 with TRBJ2-1, with 9 positions matching TRBD2. This CDR3 contains 17 residues. Trimming took 4 bases from V and 2 from J; bases not matched to a gene: 9. The germline gives CDR1 MGHRA, CDR2 YSYEKL. CDR3 coding DNA: TGCGCCAGCAGCCCAAGGAGCGGGGGGAAGGCCTACAATGAGCAGTTCTTC. Encoded protein: CASSPRSGGKAYNEQFF.

This clonotype was seen repeatedly, ten times or more. J is TRBJ1-2 and V is TRBV14; TRBD1 aligns across 7 bases. V dropped 0 bases and J dropped 4; count of bases not matched to a gene: 8. This CDR3 spans 16 amino acids. Looked up from germline, CDR1 is SGHDN and CDR2 is FVKESK. The CDR3: CASSQDIRGRVYGYTF. The CDR3 DNA is TGTGCCAGCAGCCAAGATATAAGGGGGCGCGTCTATGGCTACACCTTC.

This clonotype came up many times. The chain couples TRBV5-5 to TRBJ1-6; no reliable D call. V was trimmed by 7 bases and J by 11 bases, leaving 16 bases between them. Germline CDR1 reads SGHKS; CDR2 reads YYEKEE (reference sequence). This CDR3 spans 13 amino acids. The CDR3 nucleotides read TGTGCCAGCGGGATTTTGGGTGAGACACCCCTCCACTTT. Its translation: CASGILGETPLHF.